This T cell receptor beta chain was found in a study of regulatory T cells in long-lasting Graves disease. Across the whole study: With positive TSH receptor antibodies and over 5 years of antithyroid drugs, Graves' disease was considered persistent. Study conclusions and caveats: TRBV28, TRBJ1-2 and TRBJ2-5 were favored in persistent disease.

On this clonotype: Its antigen remains unidentified.

Time point in this sample: persistent/refractory GD, antithyroid drugs over 5 years with positive TRAb. TCR sequences were obtained from RNA taken from PBMCs. Researchers made TCR beta libraries by using iRepertoire HTBI primers and running Arm-PCR on CDR3 regions. TCRdb passed the multiplex PCR reads through MiXCR, listing each CDR3 protein once. Of hundreds of thousands of distinct CDR3 sequences in the sample, 22% were seen once. Germline values: CDR1 SGHVS, CDR2 FQNEAQ. CDR3 length: 20 amino acids. After removal of 5 bases from V and 0 bases from J, the junction contained 14 bases not matched to a gene.

This sequence was found in a female donor with Graves disease. The specimen was peripheral blood mononuclear cells (PBMCs), collected when the disease was refractory, from a patient treated with antithyroid drugs. This chain joins TRBV7-8 and TRBJ2-6, with 9 bases that match TRBD1. The CDR3 nucleotides read TGTGCCAGCAGCCGAATGCCTCCGGGACAGGGCCTCTCTGGGGCCAACGTCCTGACTTTC. As protein: CASSRMPPGQGLSGANVLTF. Using reference TRBV7-8 and TRBJ2-6 for the parts outside the CDR3, the full variable domain is GAGVSQSPRYKVAKRGQDVALRCDPISGHVSLFWYQQALGQGPEFLTYFQNEAQLDKSGLPSDRFFAERPEGSVSTLKIQRTQQEDSAVYLCASSRMPPGQGLSGANVLTFGAGSRLTVL.